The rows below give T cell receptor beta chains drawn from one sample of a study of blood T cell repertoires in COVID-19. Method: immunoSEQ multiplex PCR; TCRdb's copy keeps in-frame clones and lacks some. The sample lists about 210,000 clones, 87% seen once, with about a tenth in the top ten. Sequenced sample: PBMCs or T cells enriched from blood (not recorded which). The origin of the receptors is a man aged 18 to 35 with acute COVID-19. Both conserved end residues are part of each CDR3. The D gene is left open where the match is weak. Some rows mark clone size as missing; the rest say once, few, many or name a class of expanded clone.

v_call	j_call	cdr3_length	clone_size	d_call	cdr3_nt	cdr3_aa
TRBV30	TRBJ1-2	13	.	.	TGTGCCACCCAACGGGGGGGCTACTATGGCTACACCTTC	CATQRGGYYGYTF
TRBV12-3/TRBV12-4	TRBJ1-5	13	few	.	TGTGCCAGCAGTTTGGGTAGCGGTCAGCCCCAGCATTTT	CASSLGSGQPQHF
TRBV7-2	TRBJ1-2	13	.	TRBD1	TGTGCCAGCAGCTCTCGACAGGGCTATGGCTACACCTTC	CASSSRQGYGYTF
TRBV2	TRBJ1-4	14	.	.	TGTGCCAGCACTCTAGACAGGCTGAATGAAAAACTGTTTTTT	CASTLDRLNEKLFF
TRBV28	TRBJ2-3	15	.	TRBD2	TGTGCCAGCAGTACCCGGGAGGCCCTCACAGATACGCAGTATTTT	CASSTREALTDTQYF
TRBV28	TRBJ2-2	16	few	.	TGTGCCAGCAGTTTATTAGGACAGACGAACACCGGGGAGCTGTTTTTT	CASSLLGQTNTGELFF
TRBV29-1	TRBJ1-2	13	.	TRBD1	TGCAGCGCGCTCTTGACAGGGAACTATGGCTACACCTTC	CSALLTGNYGYTF
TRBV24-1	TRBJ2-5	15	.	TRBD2	TGTGCCACCAGTGATTTGTCTAGCGGACAAGAGACCCAGTACTTC	CATSDLSSGQETQYF
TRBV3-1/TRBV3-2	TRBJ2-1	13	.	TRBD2	TGTGCCAGCAGCCGGGAGGGGATCGATGAGCAGTTCTTC	CASSREGIDEQFF
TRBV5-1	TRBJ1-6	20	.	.	TGCGCCAGCAGCTGGAAAGTTTCAACCCTGTACAGGCATTATAATTCACCCCTCCACTTT	CASSWKVSTLYRHYNSPLHF
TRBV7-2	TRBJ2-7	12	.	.	TGTGCCAGCAGCCCCCCCACCTACGAGCAGTACTTC	CASSPPTYEQYF
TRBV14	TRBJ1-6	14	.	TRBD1	TGTGCCAGCAGTCGAACGACAGGGGGATCACCCCTCCACTTT	CASSRTTGGSPLHF
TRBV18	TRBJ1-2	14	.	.	TGTGCCAGCTCCCCGGGTTCGATCGGAGATGGCTACACCTTC	CASSPGSIGDGYTF
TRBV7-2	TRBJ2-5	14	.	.	TGTGCCAGCAGCTTACTAGCATCGGCCGAGACCCAGTACTTC	CASSLLASAETQYF
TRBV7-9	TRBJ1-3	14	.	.	TGTGCCAGCAGCTCGCCAGTCCCTGGAAACACCATATATTTT	CASSSPVPGNTIYF
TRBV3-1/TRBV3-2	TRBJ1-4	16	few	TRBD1	TGTGCCAGCAGCCAAGATTGGGGGACAGGGTTTGAAAAACTGTTTTTT	CASSQDWGTGFEKLFF
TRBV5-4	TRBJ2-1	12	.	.	TGTGCCAGCAGCTTAAGCAACAATGAGCAGTTCTTC	CASSLSNNEQFF
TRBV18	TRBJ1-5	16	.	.	TGTGCCAGCTCACCAGGGGACGGGGGGAACAATCAGCCCCAGCATTTT	CASSPGDGGNNQPQHF
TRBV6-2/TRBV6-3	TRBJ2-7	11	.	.	TGTGCCAGCAGCCCCGGCAGGTTGAAGTACTTC	CASSPGRLKYF
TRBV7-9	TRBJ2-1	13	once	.	TGTGCCAGCAGCCTGACAGACTACAATGAGCAGTTCTTC	CASSLTDYNEQFF
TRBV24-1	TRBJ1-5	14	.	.	TGTGCCACCAGTGATGACAGCCTCAATCAGCCCCAGCATTTT	CATSDDSLNQPQHF
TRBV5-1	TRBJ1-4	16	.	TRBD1	TGCGCCAGCAGTCTTAGACCGGGACAGGGGACGGAAAAACTGTTTTTT	CASSLRPGQGTEKLFF
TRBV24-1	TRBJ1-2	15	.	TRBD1	TGTGCCACCAGTGAGGCCATGGGACAGGGTCGTGGCTACACCTTC	CATSEAMGQGRGYTF
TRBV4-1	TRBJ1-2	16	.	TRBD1	TGCGCCAGCAGCCAAGAGTCGCGGGACAGCTACTATGGCTACACCTTC	CASSQESRDSYYGYTF
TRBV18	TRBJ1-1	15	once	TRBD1	TGTGCCAGCTCACGAGAATCAGGGGGCCGGACTGAAGCTTTCTTT	CASSRESGGRTEAFF
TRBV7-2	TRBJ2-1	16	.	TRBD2	TGTGCCAGCAGCCCGGGACTAGCGGTCTCCTACAATGAGCAGTTCTTC	CASSPGLAVSYNEQFF
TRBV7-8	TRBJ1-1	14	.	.	TGTGCCAGCAGCTCGACAGGCCTGAACACTGAAGCTTTCTTT	CASSSTGLNTEAFF
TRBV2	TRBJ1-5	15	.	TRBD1	TGTGCCAGCGGTTTGTGGACAGGAAAGAATCAGCCCCAGCATTTT	CASGLWTGKNQPQHF
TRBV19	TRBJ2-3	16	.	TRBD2	TGTGCCAGTAGTATCCAGACTAGCCTTAGCACAGATACGCAGTATTTT	CASSIQTSLSTDTQYF
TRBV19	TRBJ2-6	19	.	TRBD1	TGTGCCAGTAGTCCTTCGAGACCTTCGGGACAGGGGGGGGCCAACGTCCTGACTTTC	CASSPSRPSGQGGANVLTF
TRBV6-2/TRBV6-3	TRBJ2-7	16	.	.	TGTGCCAGCAGTCCATTACGAGCGGATCTTACCTACGAGCAGTACTTC	CASSPLRADLTYEQYF
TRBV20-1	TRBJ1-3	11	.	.	TGCAGTGCTAGAGATAGAAACACCATATATTTT	CSARDRNTIYF
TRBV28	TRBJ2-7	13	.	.	TGTGCCAGCACGGGGACGGGAGACTACGAGCAGTACTTC	CASTGTGDYEQYF
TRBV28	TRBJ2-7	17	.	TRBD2	TGTGCCAGCAGTCCAATCCCCGGGAGGGCCGTCGGTCACGAGCAGTACTTC	CASSPIPGRAVGHEQYF
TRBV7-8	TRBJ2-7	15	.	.	TGTGCCAGCAGTATAAACAGGGACCGCTGGTACGAGCAGTACTTC	CASSINRDRWYEQYF
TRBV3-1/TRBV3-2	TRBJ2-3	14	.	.	TGTGCCAGCAGCCAGAAGGGGTTGGCAGATACGCAGTATTTT	CASSQKGLADTQYF
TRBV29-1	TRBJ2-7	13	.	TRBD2	TGCAGCGTTGGTAGCGGGGGGACCTACGAGCAGTACTTC	CSVGSGGTYEQYF
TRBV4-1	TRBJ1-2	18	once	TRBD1	TGCGCCAGCAGCCAAGGAAATTCGGTAGGGGGCGAGTACTATGGCTACACCTTC	CASSQGNSVGGEYYGYTF
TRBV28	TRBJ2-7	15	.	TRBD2	TGTGCCAGCAGTTTCGGCACGGGAGGGGCCTACGAGCAGTACTTC	CASSFGTGGAYEQYF
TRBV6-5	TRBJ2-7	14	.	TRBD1	TGTGCCAGCATGAGGGACAGGGCTTCGGGCGAGCAGTACTTC	CASMRDRASGEQYF
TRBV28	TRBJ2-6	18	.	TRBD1	TGTGCCAGCAGTTTTGGAGGACAGGGTTACTCTGGGGCCAACGTCCTGACTTTC	CASSFGGQGYSGANVLTF
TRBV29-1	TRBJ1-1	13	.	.	TGCAGCGTGGAAGGACGGGTGAACACTGAAGCTTTCTTT	CSVEGRVNTEAFF
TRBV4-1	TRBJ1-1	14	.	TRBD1	TGCGCCAGCAGCCATCAGGGGGCCATGACTGAAGCTTTCTTT	CASSHQGAMTEAFF